Sequencing of this T cell receptor (beta chain) was carried out in a study of radiation and T cells in renal cell carcinoma. The table came from immunoSEQ multiplex PCR; TCRdb's copy has only in-frame clones and leaves some out. In the table there are about 78,000 clones, about 89% of which are singletons. Specified time point: blood 4 weeks post-SBRT, at nephrectomy. Described treatment: 15 Gy SBRT to primary tumor, nephrectomy 4 weeks later. Nephrectomy followed 15 Gy stereotactic body radiation by 4 weeks. Radiation-treated patients gave blood at baseline, week 2 and week 4. Clear cell pathology was present in this patient's renal cell carcinoma. This clone showed up just once. No antigen is known for it. The CDR3 is made up of 14 amino acids. V gave up 0 bases and J gave up 2 bases, with 9 bases separating them. Germline CDR1 and CDR2: SGHRS and YFSETQ. Study-level points and caveats: From baseline, blood top tumor clonotypes peaked at 2 weeks post-radiation.

The chain carries TRBV5-1 and TRBJ2-7, with D unclear. This specimen was blood, taken from a patient whose treatment included radiotherapy and nephrectomy. The clonotype originates from a woman in her 70s with renal cell carcinoma. CDR3 coding DNA: TGCGCCAGCAGCTTGGGTCAGGCGACCTACGAGCAGTACTTC. Its protein product is CASSLGQATYEQYF.